This TCR beta chain was profiled in a study of vaccination effects on CD4 cells after COVID-19. Note on this clone: Its antigen is currently unknown.

TCRdb keeps only in-frame clones here, not all; method: immunoSEQ multiplex PCR. The table records 35,000 to 55,000 clones, around 76% of them present only once. Antigen-specific CD4+ T cells were first expanded with viral peptide pools by the ViraFEST assay and only then sequenced. Culturing for about ten days preceded CD4+ T cell isolation. Vaccine recipients, nucleocapsid antibody negative, had no prior SARS-CoV-2 infection. Two million PBMC per well received around 9.3 IU/ml IL-2 and approximately 10 ug/ml peptides in culture. The sample here was CD4+ T cells from PBMCs cultured with SARS-CoV-2 spike peptides, taken before COVID-19 vaccination. This receptor was identified in a human donor who received a COVID-19 vaccine.

The CDR3 sequence is CASSPRGTNTEAFF. The CDR3 DNA is TGTGCCAGCAGTCCAAGAGGGACGAACACTGAAGCTTTCTTT. The rearrangement links TRBV6-5 to TRBJ1-1, with D maybe TRBD1 (5 bases). Trimming pared 5 bases from V and 1 base from J, leaving 11 bases between. This CDR3 has 14 amino acids. The germline gives CDR1 MNHEY, CDR2 SVGAGI.